Below, 32 T cell receptor beta chains from the same sample are listed, as sequenced in a study of regulatory T cells in long-lasting Graves disease. Investigators prepared the TCR beta libraries by applying iRepertoire HTBI primers and Arm-PCR of CDR3 regions. In TCRdb, the multiplex PCR reads were re-called with MiXCR into one record per CDR3 protein. The sample holds roughly 450,000 distinct CDR3 sequences, about a quarter seen once. Time point described: persistent/refractory GD, antithyroid drugs over 5 years with positive TRAb. RNA from PBMCs was the source of the TCR library. The source was peripheral blood mononuclear cells (PBMCs), collected when the disease was refractory, from a patient treated with antithyroid drugs. The receptors here all came from a female donor with Graves disease.

The chain has TRBV7-2 and TRBJ1-2, with D uncertain. Germline V gives CDR1 SGHTA, CDR2 FQGNSA. V dropped 5 bases and J dropped 8 bases, with 15 bases sitting between them. CDR3 length equals 13 residues. The CDR3 region has the DNA TGTGCCAGCAGCCCGAACCAGTGGGTAGGCTACACCTTC. This codes for CASSPNQWVGYTF.

This clonotype has just a few counts. The chain employs TRBV5-1 and TRBJ2-7, with 8 bases lining up with TRBD1. V lost 3 bases, J lost 2 bases, and 4 bases stayed unmatched. This CDR3 region has 14 residues. The germline V gene encodes CDR1 SGHRS and CDR2 YFSETQ. CDR3 sequence: CASSSGGRTYEQYF. CDR3 bases: TGCGCCAGCAGCTCAGGGGGCCGGACCTACGAGCAGTACTTC.

This clonotype has more than one count but fewer than ten. This chain uses TRBV6-5 with TRBJ2-5, with 7 bases identical to TRBD2. This CDR3 region has 16 residues. Germline V gives CDR1 MNHEY, CDR2 SVGAGI. The trim removed 3 bases at V and 5 bases at J, leaving 12 bases unmatched. CDR3 coding DNA: TGTGCCAGCAGTTATGGACGGGAGGCGGTTTGGGAGACCCAGTACTTC. It is translated as CASSYGREAVWETQYF.

This clonotype came up many times. The chain employs TRBV6-5 and TRBJ2-2, with 7 nucleotides matching TRBD1. CDR3 length: 17 amino acids. CDR1 MNHEY and CDR2 SVGAGI come from the germline V gene. The J segment lost 0 bases and the V segment lost 2 bases, leaving 6 bases of the junction unmatched. The CDR3 loop is CASSYGAGTANTGELFF. The CDR3 coding sequence is TGTGCCAGCAGTTACGGAGCCGGGACAGCGAACACCGGGGAGCTGTTTTTT.

The V and J genes are TRBV5-1 and TRBJ2-2, with D tentatively TRBD2 (6 bases). V lost 4 bases to trimming and J lost 0 bases, with 7 bases between them. CDR3 length: 14 residues. Per germline, CDR1 SGHRS and CDR2 YFSETQ. The CDR3 here is CASSRTTNTGELFF. DNA of the CDR3: TGCGCCAGCAGCCGGACTACGAACACCGGGGAGCTGTTTTTT.

This clonotype has more than one count but fewer than ten. V gene TRBV6-1 combines with J gene TRBJ2-6; D may correspond to TRBD1 or TRBD2 (5 bases each). The germline V gene encodes CDR1 MNHNS and CDR2 SASEGT. This CDR3 is built from 19 residues. Between the trimmed V and J ends, which lost 6 bases and 2 bases, there was a span of 23 bases. The CDR3 here is CASRSLGTRETPGANVLTF. The CDR3 DNA reads as TGTGCCAGCAGGTCACTCGGGACGAGAGAAACCCCTGGGGCCAACGTCCTGACTTTC.

This clonotype occurred many times. The chain employs TRBV11-2 and TRBJ2-5; no clear D. The CDR3 length is 17 residues. The V end lost 0 bases, the J end lost 5 bases, and 19 bases lay between the germline ends. Germline V gene sequence: CDR1 SGHAT, CDR2 FQNNGV. This chain's CDR3 is CASSLDLVSAPSETQYF. CDR3 nucleotide sequence: TGTGCCAGCAGCTTAGATCTCGTATCAGCCCCTTCCGAGACCCAGTACTTC.

The V gene is TRBV27, the J gene TRBJ2-2, with TRBD1 matching 8 bases. The ends lost 3 bases at V and 4 bases at J; junction bases unmatched: 7. The CDR3 consists of 16 residues. From germline, CDR1 is MNHEY and CDR2 SMNVEV (reference sequence). CDR3 region: CASSLEDREITGELFF. In DNA form, the CDR3 reads TGTGCCAGCAGTTTGGAGGACAGGGAAATCACCGGGGAGCTGTTTTTT.

This clonotype was counted at least ten times. This sequence joins TRBV29-1 and TRBJ2-7; no clear D gene. V lost 1 base and J lost 2, with 12 bases in between. The CDR3 consists of 14 residues. CDR1 is SQVTM, CDR2 ANQGSEA, per germline. This CDR3 reads CSVEVGQVTYEQYF. The CDR3 nucleotides read TGCAGCGTTGAAGTAGGGCAGGTCACCTACGAGCAGTACTTC.

The rearrangement links TRBV7-3 to TRBJ2-6; no clear D gene. Trimming took off 4 bases at V and 0 bases at J, with 10 bases between the two ends. The CDR3 has 16 amino acids. In germline, CDR1 is SGHTA, CDR2 FQGTGA. The DNA of the CDR3 is TGTGCCAGCAGCTATACGACCACCTCTGGGGCCAACGTCCTGACTTTC. It specifies CASSYTTTSGANVLTF.

V and J are TRBV7-2 and TRBJ2-6; D is possibly TRBD1 (5 bases). Germline CDR1 SGHTA, CDR2 FQGNSA. The ends were cut back, 1 base at V and 0 bases at J, with 13 bases in the middle. CDR3 size: 18 residues. Here the CDR3 DNA reads TGTGCCAGCAGCTTAGTTAGCCAGGGTTCCTCTGGGGCCAACGTCCTGACTTTC. Translated, it gives CASSLVSQGSSGANVLTF.

The rearrangement links TRBV18 to TRBJ1-1; no clear D. CDR3 length equals 16 residues. Per germline, CDR1 KGHSH and CDR2 LQKENI. V dropped 2 bases and J dropped 1 base, with 14 bases sitting between them. CDR3 protein: CASSPEGANRNTEAFF. The CDR3 nucleotides read TGTGCCAGCTCACCAGAGGGCGCAAATCGGAACACTGAAGCTTTCTTT. Looking up the rest from reference TRBV18 and TRBJ1-1 gives the full variable domain: NAGVMQNPRHLVRRRGQEARLRCSPMKGHSHVYWYRQLPEEGLKFMVYLQKENIIDESGMPKERFSAEFPKEGPSILRIQQVVRGDSAAYFCASSPEGANRNTEAFFGQGTRLTVV.

This clonotype was counted at least ten times. This sequence joins TRBV16 and TRBJ2-2, with D maybe TRBD2 (6 bases). This CDR3 has 15 residues. With 4 bases removed from V and 5 bases from J, the gap between germline ends came to 14 bases. Germline CDR1 reads KGHSY; CDR2 reads FQNENV. This chain's CDR3 is CASSPPWAGTGELFF. The CDR3 coding sequence is TGTGCCAGCAGCCCACCCTGGGCGGGGACCGGGGAGCTGTTTTTT.

This clonotype was counted many times. The chain carries TRBV18 and TRBJ1-1; D is undetermined. Germline V CDR1 and CDR2: KGHSH, LQKENI. This CDR3 is built from 13 residues. V lost 8 bases to trimming and J lost 0 bases, with 10 bases between them. The CDR3 DNA is TGTGCCAGCAGCGGAAAGATGAACACTGAAGCTTTCTTT. Translation: CASSGKMNTEAFF.

This clonotype was counted at least ten times. V gene TRBV5-5 combines with J gene TRBJ1-4, with 7 bases identical to TRBD1. CDR1 is SGHKS and CDR2 is YYEKEE in the germline V gene (reference sequence). The CDR3 is made up of 14 amino acids. V shed 5 bases and J 5 bases; nucleotides not matched to a gene: 6. CDR3 sequence reads: CASRRGQSNEKLFF. Here the CDR3 DNA reads TGTGCCAGCAGGAGGGGACAGAGCAATGAAAAACTGTTTTTT.

This rearrangement joins TRBV20-1 to TRBJ2-1; 8 bases map to TRBD2. Germline V gene sequence: CDR1 DFQATT, CDR2 SNEGSKA (reference sequence). The CDR3 contains 15 residues. Trimming cost V 2 bases and J 2 bases; bases outside gene matches: 5. DNA for the CDR3: TGCAGTGCTAGAAACCTAGCGGGCACCTACAATGAGCAGTTCTTC. This gives the protein CSARNLAGTYNEQFF.

V usage is TRBV12-3 or TRBV12-4 and J usage is TRBJ2-7; 7 nucleotides agree with TRBD2. Germline trimming cut 6 bases from V and 1 base from J; bases unmatched to any gene: 3. The CDR3 has 13 amino acids. CDR3 loop: CASRRAGSYEQYF. In DNA, the CDR3 is TGTGCCAGCAGAAGAGCGGGGTCCTACGAGCAGTACTTC.

This clonotype was counted at least ten times. CDR3 protein: CASSFNGAFYEQYF. The CDR3 bases are TGTGCCAGCAGTTTTAACGGGGCTTTCTACGAGCAGTACTTC. The rearrangement uses TRBV27 and TRBJ2-7; the D gene could be TRBD1 or TRBD2 (5 bases each). Germline lookup yields CDR1 MNHEY and CDR2 SMNVEV (reference sequence). This CDR3 contains 14 residues. V shed 3 bases and J shed 3 bases, with 12 bases lying between them.

Concerning this clonotype itself: A clone one base away is much larger, so this may be a read error. The chain has TRBV6-1 and TRBJ1-4; 7 nucleotides line up with TRBD1. The CDR3 consists of 14 residues. CDR1 and CDR2 from the germline V gene are MNHNS and SASEGT. The CDR3 region has the DNA TGTGCCAGCAGTGGACAGGGAGGGAATGAAAAACCGTTTTTT. As protein: CASSGQGGNEKPFF.

The rearrangement links TRBV19 to TRBJ2-7; D ambiguous. Trimming shortened V by 5 bases and J by 6 bases, and 14 bases separated the two germline ends. CDR3 size: 13 residues. Germline assignment: CDR1 LNHDA and CDR2 SQIVND (reference sequence). The CDR3 reads CASSVAFEREQYF. The CDR3 nucleotides read TGTGCCAGTAGTGTCGCCTTTGAACGCGAGCAGTACTTC. Full variable domain (remainder filled in from reference TRBV19 and TRBJ2-7): DGGITQSPKYLFRKEGQNVTLSCEQNLNHDAMYWYRQDPGQGLRLIYYSQIVNDFQKGDIAEGYSVSREKKESFPLTVTSAQKNPTAFYLCASSVAFEREQYFGPGTRLTVT.

This clonotype was picked up a small number of times. The rearrangement joins TRBV2 to TRBJ2-2; 9 bases map to TRBD2. Losses at the gene ends were 8 bases for V and 4 bases for J; bases not matched to a gene: 11. Germline V gene data show CDR1 as SNHLY and CDR2 as FYNNEI. CDR3 size: 16 residues. CDR3 sequence reads: CASSFGGRESTGELFF. CDR3 DNA sequence: TGTGCCAGCTCATTCGGCGGGAGGGAGAGCACCGGGGAGCTGTTTTTT. Full variable domain (missing parts from reference TRBV2 and TRBJ2-2): EPEVTQTPSHQVTQMGQEVILRCVPISNHLYFYWYRQILGQKVEFLVSFYNNEISEKSEIFDDQFSVERPDGSNFTLKIRSTKLEDSAMYFCASSFGGRESTGELFFGEGSRLTVL.

This clonotype has more than one count but fewer than ten. V usage is TRBV29-1 and J usage is TRBJ1-2, with a tentative D call TRBD1 (5 bases). CDR3 length equals 15 residues. Trimming stripped 1 base from V and 8 bases from J, with 20 bases between. CDR1 SQVTM and CDR2 ANQGSEA come from the germline V gene. CDR3 region: CSVEGAPGTVFGYTF. CDR3 bases: TGCAGCGTTGAAGGCGCTCCCGGGACCGTATTCGGCTACACCTTC. The entire variable domain, with the rest obtained from reference TRBV29-1 and TRBJ1-2, is as follows: SAVISQKPSRDICQRGTSLTIQCQVDSQVTMMFWYRQQPGQSLTLIATANQGSEATYESGFVIDKFPISRPNLTFSTLTVSNMSPEDSSIYLCSVEGAPGTVFGYTFGSGTRLTVV.

This clonotype was found many times. The genes are TRBV7-2 and TRBJ1-4, with a possible D match to TRBD1 (5 bases). The length of the CDR3 is 17 residues. Trimming took 4 bases from V and 7 from J, leaving 22 bases between them. Germline V gene sequence: CDR1 SGHTA, CDR2 FQGNSA. CDR3 protein: CASSWRPVSSGGEKLFF. The CDR3, as DNA: TGTGCCAGCAGCTGGAGGCCTGTCTCGAGTGGGGGTGAAAAACTGTTTTTT.

This clonotype was found a few times. The gene calls are TRBV12-3 or TRBV12-4 and TRBJ1-3; 7 positions match TRBD1. The CDR3 is made up of 15 amino acids. With V trimmed by 5 bases and J by 0 bases, 4 bases remained unmatched. The chain's CDR3 is CASSVGTVSGNTIYF. The CDR3 nucleotides are TGTGCCAGCAGTGTCGGGACAGTCTCTGGAAACACCATATATTTT.

A few counts support this clonotype. The J gene is TRBJ1-5, the V gene TRBV19, with D possibly TRBD1 on 6 matching bases. Per the germline V gene, CDR1 is LNHDA and CDR2 is SQIVND (reference sequence). Trimming left V 5 bases short and J 3 bases short, with 11 bases between. The CDR3 loop spans 14 amino acids. CDR3 DNA sequence: TGTGCCAGTAGTCCACAGGGAATCAATCAGCCCCAGCATTTT. It encodes CASSPQGINQPQHF.

The chain has TRBV5-1 and TRBJ1-2; a possible D gene is TRBD1 (5 bases). The CDR3 spans 15 residues. Germline V gene sequence: CDR1 SGHRS, CDR2 YFSETQ. Deletions cut 4 bases from V and 6 bases from J, with 19 bases between. CDR3 protein: CASSRTFSGFDGYTF. In DNA, the CDR3 is TGCGCCAGCAGCCGGACCTTCTCAGGGTTTGATGGCTACACCTTC.

V is TRBV20-1 and J is TRBJ2-7; TRBD2 matches 8 bases. Germline CDR1 reads DFQATT; CDR2 reads SNEGSKA (reference sequence). V gave up 6 bases and J gave up 2 bases; unmatched junction bases: 12. CDR3 length equals 15 residues. The CDR3 bases are TGCAGTGCCCTAACTCCAAGCGGGAGCCCCTACGAGCAGTACTTC. Amino acid sequence: CSALTPSGSPYEQYF.

This CDR3 is CASTDGGGARVTGELFF. CDR3 nucleotide sequence: TGTGCCAGTACCGATGGGGGGGGGGCGCGGGTCACCGGGGAGCTGTTTTTT. The J gene is TRBJ2-2, the V gene TRBV19, with D perhaps TRBD2 (7 bases). V lost 7 bases and J lost 4, with 22 bases in between. CDR3 size: 17 residues. Per germline, CDR1 LNHDA and CDR2 SQIVND (reference sequence).

Comments on this clonotype: A much larger clone lies one base from this, so it may be a read error. This sequence joins TRBV12-3 or TRBV12-4 and TRBJ1-2, with D possibly matching TRBD1 (6 bases). Trimming pared 4 bases from V and 7 bases from J, leaving 22 bases between. CDR3 length: 16 amino acids. The CDR3 region has the DNA TGTGCCAGCAGTTCTCATCGATGGGACATTGAGAGTGGCTACACCTTC. It encodes CASSSHRWDIESGYTF.

This clonotype came up a few times. The chain carries TRBV10-3 and TRBJ1-2, with D perhaps TRBD1 (6 bases). Trimming pared 5 bases from V and 3 bases from J, leaving 16 bases between. This CDR3 has 15 amino acids. The V gene's germline CDR1 is ENHRY and CDR2 SYGVKD. DNA of the CDR3: TGTGCCATCAGTCAGCCCAGGGGAGAGGACTATGGCTACACCTTC. It is translated as CAISQPRGEDYGYTF.

This clonotype was seen a handful of times. The chain joins TRBV19 to TRBJ2-7; 8 nucleotides align to TRBD2. The trim removed 5 bases at V and 5 bases at J, leaving 11 bases unmatched. This CDR3 spans 15 amino acids. The V gene's germline CDR1 is LNHDA and CDR2 SQIVND (reference sequence). CDR3 coding DNA: TGTGCCAGTAGTGAAGAAGTAGCGGGAAGGGACGAGCAGTACTTC. This codes for CASSEEVAGRDEQYF.

This clonotype occurred many times. V usage is TRBV20-1 and J usage is TRBJ2-5, with D unresolved. Trimming stripped 6 bases from V and 2 bases from J, with 7 bases between. The CDR3 totals 11 residues. Germline assignment: CDR1 DFQATT and CDR2 SNEGSKA (reference sequence). CDR3 coding DNA: TGCAGTGCCGACGCGCAAGAGACCCAGTACTTC. This sequence encodes CSADAQETQYF.